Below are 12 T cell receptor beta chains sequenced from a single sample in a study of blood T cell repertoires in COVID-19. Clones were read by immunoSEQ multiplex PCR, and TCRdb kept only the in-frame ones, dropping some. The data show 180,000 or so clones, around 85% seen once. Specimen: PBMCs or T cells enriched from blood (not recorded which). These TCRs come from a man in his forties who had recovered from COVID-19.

The CDR3 sequence: CASSLWTEYNEQFF. CDR3 DNA: TGTGCCAGCAGCCTTTGGACAGAGTACAATGAGCAGTTCTTC. This chain connects TRBV14 to TRBJ2-1; possible D gene TRBD1, 6 bases. The CDR3 loop spans 14 amino acids. Germline-derived CDR1 and CDR2 are SGHDN and FVKESK. With 4 bases removed from V and 4 bases from J, the gap between germline ends came to 11 bases.

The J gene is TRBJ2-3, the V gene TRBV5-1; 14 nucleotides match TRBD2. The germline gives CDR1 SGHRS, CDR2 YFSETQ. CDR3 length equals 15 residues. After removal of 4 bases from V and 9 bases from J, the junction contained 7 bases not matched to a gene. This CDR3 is CASSAPGLAGDTQYF. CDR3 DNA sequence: TGCGCCAGCAGCGCGCCGGGACTAGCGGGGGACACGCAGTATTTT.

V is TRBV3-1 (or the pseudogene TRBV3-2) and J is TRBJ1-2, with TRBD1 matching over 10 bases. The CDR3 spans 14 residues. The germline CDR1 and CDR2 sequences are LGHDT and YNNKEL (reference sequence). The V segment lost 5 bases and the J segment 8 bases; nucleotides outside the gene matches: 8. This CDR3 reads CASSSIDRGRGYTF. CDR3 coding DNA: TGTGCCAGCAGCTCCATTGACAGGGGGCGAGGCTACACCTTC.

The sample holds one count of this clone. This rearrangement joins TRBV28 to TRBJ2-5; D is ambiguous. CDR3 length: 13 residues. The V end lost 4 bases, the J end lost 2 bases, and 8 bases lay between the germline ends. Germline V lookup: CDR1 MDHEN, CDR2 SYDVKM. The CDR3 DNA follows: TGTGCCAGCAGTTCACCCACACAAGAGACCCAGTACTTC. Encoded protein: CASSSPTQETQYF.

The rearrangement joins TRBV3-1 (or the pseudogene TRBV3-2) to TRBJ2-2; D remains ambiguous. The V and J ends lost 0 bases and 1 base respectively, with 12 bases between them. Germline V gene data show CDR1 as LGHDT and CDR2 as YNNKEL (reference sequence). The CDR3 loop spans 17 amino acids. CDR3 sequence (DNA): TGTGCCAGCAGCCAAGAAGACATTTACCTGAACACCGGGGAGCTGTTTTTT. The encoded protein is CASSQEDIYLNTGELFF.

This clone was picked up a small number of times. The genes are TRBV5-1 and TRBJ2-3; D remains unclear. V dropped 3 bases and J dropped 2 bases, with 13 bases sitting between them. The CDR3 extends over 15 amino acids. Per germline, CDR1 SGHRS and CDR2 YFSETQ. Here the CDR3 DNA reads TGCGCCAGCAGCTCGAGGCCCTTATTCACAGATACGCAGTATTTT. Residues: CASSSRPLFTDTQYF. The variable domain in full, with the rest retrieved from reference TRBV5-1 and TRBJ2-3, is KAGVTQTPRYLIKTRGQQVTLSCSPISGHRSVSWYQQTPGQGLQFLFEYFSETQRNKGNFPGRFSGRQFSNSRSEMNVSTLELGDSALYLCASSSRPLFTDTQYFGPGTRLTVL.

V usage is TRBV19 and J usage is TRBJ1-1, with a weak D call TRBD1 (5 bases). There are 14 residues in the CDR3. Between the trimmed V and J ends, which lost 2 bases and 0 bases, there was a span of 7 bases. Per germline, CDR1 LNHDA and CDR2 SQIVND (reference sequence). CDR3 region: CASSITGMNTEAFF. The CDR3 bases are TGTGCCAGTAGTATAACAGGAATGAACACTGAAGCTTTCTTT.

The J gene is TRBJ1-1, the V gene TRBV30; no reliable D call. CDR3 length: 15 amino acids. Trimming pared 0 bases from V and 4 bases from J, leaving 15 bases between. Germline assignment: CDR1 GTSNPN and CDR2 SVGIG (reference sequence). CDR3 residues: CAWSVRAGGRTEAFF. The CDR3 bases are TGTGCCTGGAGTGTAAGGGCGGGCGGCCGCACTGAAGCTTTCTTT.

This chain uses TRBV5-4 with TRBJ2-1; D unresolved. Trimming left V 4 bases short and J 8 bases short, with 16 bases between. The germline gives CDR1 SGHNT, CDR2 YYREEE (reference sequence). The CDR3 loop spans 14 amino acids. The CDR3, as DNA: TGTGCCAGCAGCGCGGAACGTGGCGGATATGAGCAGTTCTTC. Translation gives CASSAERGGYEQFF.

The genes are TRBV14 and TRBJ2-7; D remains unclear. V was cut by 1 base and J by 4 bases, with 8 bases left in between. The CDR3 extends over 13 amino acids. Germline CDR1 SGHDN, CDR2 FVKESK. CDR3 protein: CASSQVGRYEQYF. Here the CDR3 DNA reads TGTGCCAGCAGCCAAGTTGGCAGGTACGAGCAGTACTTC.

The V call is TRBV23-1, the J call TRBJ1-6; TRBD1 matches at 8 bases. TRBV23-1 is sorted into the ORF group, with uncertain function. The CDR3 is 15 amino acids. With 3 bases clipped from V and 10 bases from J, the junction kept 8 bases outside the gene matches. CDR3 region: CASSHYTGGRSPLHF. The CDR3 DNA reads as TGCGCCAGCAGTCATTACACAGGGGGGAGATCACCCCTCCACTTT.

This CDR3 reads CASSRQGPTEAFF. The DNA for the CDR3 is TGTGCCAGTAGTCGACAGGGGCCCACTGAAGCTTTCTTT. The chain joins TRBV19 to TRBJ1-1, with 8 nucleotides matching TRBD1. V was pared by 5 bases and J by 4 bases, with 3 bases of the junction left unmatched. Germline loops: CDR1 LNHDA, CDR2 SQIVND (reference sequence). This CDR3 has 13 amino acids.